A selection of T cell receptor beta chains follows, all from one sample in a study of shared clonotypes between healthy human individuals. Only in-frame clones appear in the TCRdb table, and some are missing; sequencing was by immunoSEQ multiplex PCR. The sample lists approximately 2,300,000 clones, around 92% occurring once. The material sequenced was naive CD4+ T cells from PBMCs. All receptors come from a young man in good health. Some clones in this sample may be carry-over from other donors' samples. CDR3s include the opening cysteine and the closing phenylalanine or tryptophan. The order of the fields is CDR3 length, D gene, clone size, V gene, J gene, CDR3 protein, CDR3 DNA. The D gene is left open where the match is weak. The size entry is marked missing in some rows and otherwise reads once, few, many or a size class.

length: 15; D: .; size: .; V: TRBV11-1; J: TRBJ2-4; CDR3: CASSSSQLAKNIQYF; DNA: TGTGCCAGCAGCTCGTCCCAGTTAGCCAAAAACATTCAGTACTTC
length: 16; D: .; size: .; V: TRBV6-4; J: TRBJ1-5; CDR3: CASSDGGTDRNQPQHF; DNA: TGTGCCAGCAGTGACGGGGGAACCGACAGGAATCAGCCCCAGCATTTT
length: 18; D: TRBD1; size: .; V: TRBV4-2; J: TRBJ1-5; CDR3: CASSQVAGQGAPGQPQHF; DNA: TGTGCCAGCAGCCAGGTAGCGGGACAGGGGGCGCCTGGCCAGCCCCAGCATTTT
length: 14; D: TRBD1; size: once; V: TRBV18; J: TRBJ2-7; CDR3: CASSPIRDRYEQYF; DNA: TGTGCCAGCTCACCGATCCGGGACAGATACGAGCAGTACTTC
length: 12; D: .; size: once; V: TRBV5-4; J: TRBJ2-1; CDR3: CASSLDAGEQFF; DNA: TGTGCCAGCAGCTTGGACGCGGGTGAGCAGTTCTTC
length: 15; D: .; size: once; V: TRBV6-6; J: TRBJ1-4; CDR3: CASRPGRGFNEKLFF; DNA: TGTGCCAGCAGACCGGGGAGGGGGTTTAATGAAAAACTGTTTTTT
length: 14; D: TRBD1; size: .; V: TRBV10-1; J: TRBJ2-3; CDR3: CASNTGQATDTQYF; DNA: TGCGCCAGCAACACGGGACAGGCCACAGATACGCAGTATTTT
length: 17; D: .; size: .; V: TRBV10-3; J: TRBJ2-5; CDR3: CAISEKDRPLSGETQYF; DNA: TGTGCCATCAGTGAAAAGGACAGACCTTTATCCGGGGAGACCCAGTACTTC
length: 15; D: .; size: .; V: TRBV7-9; J: TRBJ2-1; CDR3: CASSLGEGRGREQFF; DNA: TGTGCCAGCAGCTTAGGAGAGGGCAGGGGTAGGGAGCAGTTCTTC
length: 14; D: .; size: .; V: TRBV6-5; J: TRBJ2-3; CDR3: CASTKGLSTDTQYF; DNA: TGTGCCAGCACCAAAGGACTTTCCACAGATACGCAGTATTTT
length: 16; D: .; size: once; V: TRBV18; J: TRBJ2-2; CDR3: CASSPPSGGRTGELFF; DNA: TGTGCCAGCTCACCACCCTCAGGGGGGCGCACCGGGGAGCTGTTTTTT
length: 16; D: TRBD2; size: .; V: TRBV2; J: TRBJ2-3; CDR3: CASSGGLAGVGDTQYF; DNA: TGTGCCAGCAGTGGCGGGCTAGCGGGAGTCGGGGATACGCAGTATTTT
length: 12; D: .; size: .; V: TRBV29-1; J: TRBJ1-2; CDR3: CSVNRDSYGYTF; DNA: TGCAGCGTAAACCGGGATTCATATGGCTACACCTTC
length: 19; D: TRBD2; size: .; V: TRBV9; J: TRBJ2-2; CDR3: CASSGPWSSGRAVGGELFF; DNA: TGTGCCAGCAGCGGGCCCTGGAGTAGCGGGAGGGCCGTAGGCGGGGAGCTGTTTTTT
length: 14; D: .; size: .; V: TRBV7-9; J: TRBJ1-1; CDR3: CASSAGSENTEAFF; DNA: TGTGCCAGCAGCGCAGGGTCGGAGAACACTGAAGCTTTCTTT
length: 13; D: .; size: .; V: TRBV7-2; J: TRBJ2-7; CDR3: CASSFSEAYEQYF; DNA: TGTGCCAGCAGCTTTTCCGAAGCCTACGAGCAGTACTTC
length: 13; D: .; size: .; V: TRBV6-4; J: TRBJ1-1; CDR3: CASSGPKKGEAFF; DNA: TGTGCCAGCAGTGGCCCAAAGAAGGGGGAAGCTTTCTTT
length: 14; D: .; size: .; V: TRBV10-1; J: TRBJ2-3; CDR3: CASSESRRADTQYF; DNA: TGCGCCAGCAGTGAGTCGCGCAGGGCAGATACGCAGTATTTT
length: 15; D: .; size: .; V: TRBV5-1; J: TRBJ2-5; CDR3: CASSLGQGNQETQYF; DNA: TGCGCCAGCAGCTTGGGACAAGGAAACCAAGAGACCCAGTACTTC
length: 15; D: TRBD1; size: .; V: TRBV5-1; J: TRBJ1-1; CDR3: CASSGDRGWNTEAFF; DNA: TGCGCCAGCAGCGGGGACAGGGGGTGGAACACTGAAGCTTTCTTT
length: 17; D: .; size: .; V: TRBV18; J: TRBJ1-1; CDR3: CASSSLQGRFLDTEAFF; DNA: TGTGCCAGCTCGTCACTCCAGGGGAGGTTCTTAGACACTGAAGCTTTCTTT
length: 11; D: .; size: few; V: TRBV30; J: TRBJ1-1; CDR3: CALVGATEAFF; DNA: TGTGCCCTCGTGGGGGCCACTGAAGCTTTCTTT
length: 13; D: .; size: .; V: TRBV9; J: TRBJ1-2; CDR3: CASSVEGIHGYTF; DNA: TGTGCCAGCAGCGTAGAGGGAATTCATGGCTACACCTTC
length: 14; D: TRBD1; size: .; V: TRBV5-4; J: TRBJ2-7; CDR3: CASSRDRGLGEQYF; DNA: TGTGCCAGCAGCCGCGACAGGGGGCTCGGCGAGCAGTACTTC
length: 16; D: .; size: .; V: TRBV10-3; J: TRBJ2-1; CDR3: CAISEYSSGSYNEQFF; DNA: TGTGCCATCAGTGAGTACTCCAGCGGATCTTACAATGAGCAGTTCTTC
length: 15; D: TRBD1; size: .; V: TRBV7-2; J: TRBJ2-7; CDR3: CASSIRQGSSYEQYF; DNA: TGTGCCAGCAGCATACGACAGGGGAGCTCCTACGAGCAGTACTTC
length: 15; D: .; size: .; V: TRBV7-3; J: TRBJ2-3; CDR3: CASSLTSHKTDTQYF; DNA: TGTGCCAGCAGCCTAACCTCCCACAAGACAGATACGCAGTATTTT
length: 16; D: TRBD1; size: .; V: TRBV6-5; J: TRBJ1-2; CDR3: CASSYSWTGLGYGYTF; DNA: TGTGCCAGCAGTTACTCGTGGACAGGGCTGGGGTATGGCTACACCTTC